A selection of T cell receptor beta chains follows, all from one sample in a study of a mutant IDH1 vaccine in newly diagnosed glioma. These receptors' antigens are unknown. Sequencing used immunoSEQ multiplex PCR; TCRdb keeps in-frame clones, though not all of them. The sample records tens of thousands of clones, about 73% being singletons. The sample in question was PBMCs, obtained from a glioma patient whose treatment included an IDH1 peptide vaccine. The receptors derive from a man between 45 and 60 years old with glioma. Each CDR3 is given with its conserved first and last residue. D genes are given only for firm matches. Rows give clone size only sometimes, using once, few, many, or a class for an expanded clone.

clone size	D gene	V gene	J gene	CDR3 DNA	CDR3 protein
NA	NA	TRBV19	TRBJ2-3	TGTGCCATTTCAGGGGGGTTAGGAGATACGCAGTATTTT	CAISGGLGDTQYF
NA	TRBD1	TRBV2	TRBJ1-2	TGTGCCAGCAGCGACCTGACAGGGCTGCCGCCTTATGGCTACACCTTC	CASSDLTGLPPYGYTF
NA	NA	TRBV9	TRBJ2-2	TGTGCCAGCAGCGTAGGCCAGGGGTCCGGGGAGCTGTTTTTT	CASSVGQGSGELFF
NA	NA	TRBV27	TRBJ1-5	TGTGCCAGCAGTTTAGGGAACGGCAATCAGCCCCAGCATTTT	CASSLGNGNQPQHF
NA	TRBD1	TRBV2	TRBJ2-7	TGTGCCAGCATCCTTCAAAACCCGGACAGGGGAAGCGAGCAGTACTTC	CASILQNPDRGSEQYF
once	NA	TRBV12-5	TRBJ2-3	TGTGCTAGTTCGGGGGACACAGATACGCAGTATTTT	CASSGDTDTQYF
NA	NA	TRBV19	TRBJ2-2	TGTGCCAGTGTCGGTCAAGCGAACACCGGGGAGCTGTTTTTT	CASVGQANTGELFF
NA	NA	TRBV7-9	TRBJ2-7	TGTGCCAGCAGCTTAGCTGGTCCGCGGCCTAGCTCCTACGAGCAGTACTTC	CASSLAGPRPSSYEQYF
NA	NA	TRBV18	TRBJ2-7	TGTGCCAGCTCATTTCAGGGTGGCAACGAGCAGTACTTC	CASSFQGGNEQYF
NA	NA	TRBV4-2	TRBJ1-4	TGTGCCAGCAGCCAAGATCGACAATCAGCCTTCTGGGAAAAACTGTTTTTT	CASSQDRQSAFWEKLFF
NA	TRBD1	TRBV7-9	TRBJ2-7	TGTGCCAGCAGCCCGGGTGACAGGGGGAGATCGGGGGAGCAGTACTTC	CASSPGDRGRSGEQYF
NA	TRBD1	TRBV5-6	TRBJ2-1	TGTGCCAGCATCCCAAGGGACAGGGTTTTGGATGAGCAGTTCTTC	CASIPRDRVLDEQFF
NA	NA	TRBV9	TRBJ2-3	TGTGCCAGCGAGGGGGGGGATACGCAGTATTTT	CASEGGDTQYF
NA	TRBD1	TRBV5-4	TRBJ2-5	TGTGCCAGCAGCTCCGACAGGGTGGAGACCCAGTACTTC	CASSSDRVETQYF
few	NA	TRBV27	TRBJ2-1	TGTGCCAGCAGGCTCATCGGGGAGGCCTACAATGAGCAGTTCTTC	CASRLIGEAYNEQFF
NA	NA	TRBV5-1	TRBJ2-6	TGCGCCAGCAGCTCTCAGGGATCCGGGGCCAACGTCCTGACTTTC	CASSSQGSGANVLTF
NA	TRBD2	TRBV5-1	TRBJ2-7	TGCGCCAGCAGTCAGGGACTAGCGGGGCCGGAGCAGTACTTC	CASSQGLAGPEQYF
NA	TRBD1	TRBV10-2	TRBJ2-7	TGCGCCAGCAGGGGAGGACAGGGATCCTACGAGCAGTACTTC	CASRGGQGSYEQYF
NA	NA	TRBV27	TRBJ2-6	TGTGCCAGCAGTTTAGGACTGACCTCTGGGGCCAACGTCCTGACTTTC	CASSLGLTSGANVLTF
NA	NA	TRBV30	TRBJ2-5	TGTGCCTGGAGTACGGGGAGGAAAGAGACCCAGTACTTC	CAWSTGRKETQYF
NA	TRBD1	TRBV5-6	TRBJ2-2	TGTGCCAGCAGCCCTATTGCAGGGGGCTCCACCGGGGAGCTGTTTTTT	CASSPIAGGSTGELFF
NA	TRBD1	TRBV2	TRBJ1-4	TGTGCCAGCAGTCGAGACAGGGCAGAAGAAAAACTGTTTTTT	CASSRDRAEEKLFF
NA	TRBD2	TRBV5-6	TRBJ2-5	TGTGCCAGCAGCTCCGGGACTAGTATTCAAGAGACCCAGTACTTC	CASSSGTSIQETQYF
NA	NA	TRBV30	TRBJ1-3	TGTGCCTGTAAGAACTCTGGAAACACCATATATTTT	CACKNSGNTIYF
NA	TRBD1	TRBV7-6	TRBJ2-5	TGTGCCAGCACGAGCCAGCCGGGACAGATACAAGAGACCCAGTACTTC	CASTSQPGQIQETQYF
NA	NA	TRBV9	TRBJ1-1	TGTGCCAGCAGCGTTGGGCAGGGAGGAACTGAAGCTTTCTTT	CASSVGQGGTEAFF
few	NA	TRBV7-9	TRBJ2-3	TGTGCCAGCAGCCCCCCTGTAGGAGCGACAGATACGCAGTATTTT	CASSPPVGATDTQYF
NA	TRBD1	TRBV9	TRBJ1-1	TGTGCCAGCAGCGCGGGACAGGGGGCAAGGACTGAAGCTTTCTTT	CASSAGQGARTEAFF
NA	TRBD1	TRBV30	TRBJ1-4	TGTGCCTGGAGTGCCGGGACAGGGACTGCAACTAATGAAAAACTGTTTTTT	CAWSAGTGTATNEKLFF
NA	NA	TRBV19	TRBJ1-1	TGTGCCGGCTCCCGGGGTGAGGCTGAAGCTTTCTTT	CAGSRGEAEAFF
NA	NA	TRBV7-2	TRBJ2-1	TGTGCCAGCAGCTTGAGAGGACAGTCCAATGAGCAGTTCTTC	CASSLRGQSNEQFF
NA	NA	TRBV6-5	TRBJ1-4	TGTGCCAGCAGTTACTCATGGGACGCAGTGGGAAAACTGTTTTTT	CASSYSWDAVGKLFF
few	NA	TRBV29-1	TRBJ2-2	TGCAGCGTTTCGACGTGGACCGGGGAGCTGTTTTTT	CSVSTWTGELFF
medium-sized	NA	TRBV5-1	TRBJ1-2	TGCGCCAGCAGCTTTGAAGCAGGGGTGAAAGGCTACACCTTC	CASSFEAGVKGYTF
NA	NA	TRBV6-5	TRBJ2-7	TGTGCCAGCAGTTACGGGACACCGCGCTCCTACGAGCAGTACTTC	CASSYGTPRSYEQYF
NA	NA	TRBV7-9	TRBJ2-1	TGTGCCACGGACCGACGGAGCTACAATGAGCAGTTCTTC	CATDRRSYNEQFF
NA	NA	TRBV5-1	TRBJ1-2	TGCGCCAGCAGTCCCGAAGGCCGGACCTATGGCTACACCTTC	CASSPEGRTYGYTF
NA	NA	TRBV27	TRBJ2-7	TGTGCCAGCAGCCCCCGGGGGACAGCCACCTACGAGCAGTACTTC	CASSPRGTATYEQYF
NA	NA	TRBV9	TRBJ2-7	TGTGCCAGCAGCGAATCCCCACAGGGTTCCTACGAGCAGTACTTC	CASSESPQGSYEQYF
NA	NA	TRBV5-1	TRBJ2-7	TGCGCCAGCAGCTTGGTTGGGGAGCAGTACTTC	CASSLVGEQYF
NA	NA	TRBV7-2	TRBJ1-2	TGTGCCACCTACCTTCCCTGGGGCTACACCTTC	CATYLPWGYTF
NA	TRBD1	TRBV27	TRBJ2-7	TGTGCCAGCACCGGGACAGGCCTCCACGAGCAGTACTTC	CASTGTGLHEQYF
NA	NA	TRBV11-2	TRBJ2-7	TGTGCCAGCACCCCGCAGGCACAAAGCGAGCAGTACTTC	CASTPQAQSEQYF
NA	NA	TRBV19	TRBJ1-1	TGTGCCAGTAGTACGACAGTGAAATTGAACACTGAAGCTTTCTTT	CASSTTVKLNTEAFF
NA	NA	TRBV6-6	TRBJ1-5	TGTGCCAGCAGCCTCCACGGGGGTGCTCAGCCCCAGCATTTT	CASSLHGGAQPQHF
few	TRBD1	TRBV6-5	TRBJ2-1	TGTGCCAGCAGCCAAACCGACAGGGGTCATGAGCAGTTCTTC	CASSQTDRGHEQFF
NA	NA	TRBV20-1	TRBJ2-5	TGCAGTGCTAGTTGGGAGGAGACCCAGTACTTC	CSASWEETQYF
NA	NA	TRBV19	TRBJ1-2	TGTGCCAGTAGTCCCCGACCAATCACCCTCTATGGCTACACCTTC	CASSPRPITLYGYTF
NA	NA	TRBV9	TRBJ2-2	TGTGCCAGCAGCGTAGGGCAGGGGGGAGGAGGCACCGGGGAGCTGTTTTTT	CASSVGQGGGGTGELFF
NA	NA	TRBV5-4	TRBJ1-2	TGTGCCAGCAGCTTGCCTCCGGACTATGGCTACACCTTC	CASSLPPDYGYTF
NA	NA	TRBV5-6	TRBJ2-7	TGTGCCAGCACCTTAAGCACAGGATCTTCTATGGTCTACGAGCAGTACTTC	CASTLSTGSSMVYEQYF